A single TCR beta chain is shown here with its context. Its antigen remains unidentified. This record comes from a study of radiotherapy plus CTLA-4 blockade in lung cancer. Study background: For around 18% of patients, objective responses occurred, and around 34% had disease control. Whole-study results and caveats: Radiotherapy was combined with ipilimumab, and tumor-derived TCR clones then expanded in blood. Reportedly, early blood T cell clone dynamics best predicted response, with interferon-beta.

Focal radiation plus CTLA-4 blockade with ipilimumab was given to patients with chemo-refractory metastatic non-small-cell lung cancer. The table came from immunoSEQ multiplex PCR; TCRdb's copy has only in-frame clones and leaves some out. The sample carries tens of thousands of clones, roughly 75% recorded once. V lost 5 bases and J 11 bases, leaving 15 bases between the germline ends. Germline-derived CDR1 and CDR2 are LNHDA and SQIVND (reference sequence). CDR3 length equals 12 residues. Material: peripheral blood, obtained from a patient treated with radiotherapy plus ipilimumab. The chain has TRBV19 and TRBJ1-1; D gene ambiguous. The receptor's source is a human donor with non-small cell lung cancer who had stable disease on radiotherapy plus ipilimumab. CDR3 region: CASSSSMTRAFF. CDR3 nucleotides: TGTGCCAGTAGTTCCTCCATGACGAGGGCTTTCTTT.